The rows below give T cell receptor beta chains drawn from one sample of a study of blood T cell repertoires in COVID-19. TCRdb keeps only in-frame clones here, not all; method: immunoSEQ multiplex PCR. The sample carries about 190,000 clones, 85% to 90% recorded once. The sample was peripheral blood. The receptor set was obtained from a woman between 18 and 29 years old who had recovered from COVID-19. CDR3s include the opening cysteine and the closing phenylalanine or tryptophan. The order of the fields is D gene, V gene, clone size, J gene, CDR3 DNA, CDR3 protein. The D gene is left open where the match is weak. Rows may omit the clone size; those that give it use once, few, many or a size class.

D: .
V: TRBV21-1
size: .
J: TRBJ2-2
DNA: TGTGCCAGCAGCAAAGCGTCCGGGACACAATCGAACACCGGGGAGCTGTTTTTT
CDR3: CASSKASGTQSNTGELFF

D: .
V: TRBV11-2
size: .
J: TRBJ2-7
DNA: TGTGCCAGCAGCCACTATCAGAGATCCTCCTACGAGCAGTACTTC
CDR3: CASSHYQRSSYEQYF

D: .
V: TRBV15
size: .
J: TRBJ2-6
DNA: TGTGCCACCAGCAGTTACAGGACTACCAACTCTGGGGCCAACGTCCTGACTTTC
CDR3: CATSSYRTTNSGANVLTF

D: .
V: TRBV19
size: few
J: TRBJ1-4
DNA: TGTGCCAGTAGTATTACGGGGAGATCTTCAACTAATGAAAAACTGTTTTTT
CDR3: CASSITGRSSTNEKLFF

D: TRBD1
V: TRBV27
size: once
J: TRBJ1-1
DNA: TGTGCCAGCAGTACGGGACAGCCGAACACTGAAGCTTTCTTT
CDR3: CASSTGQPNTEAFF

D: TRBD2
V: TRBV6-6
size: once
J: TRBJ2-7
DNA: TGTGCCAGCAGTCCGACGGTGGGAATCGGCGGGGGGGCGCCGAACGAGCAGTACTTC
CDR3: CASSPTVGIGGGAPNEQYF

D: .
V: TRBV19
size: .
J: TRBJ1-1
DNA: TGTGCCAGTAGTCCGGGACAGAACACTGAAGCTTTCTTT
CDR3: CASSPGQNTEAFF

D: .
V: TRBV2
size: .
J: TRBJ1-6
DNA: TGTGCCAGCAAAGCGGAAAGCTCCTATAATTCACCCCTCCACTTT
CDR3: CASKAESSYNSPLHF

D: .
V: TRBV10-3
size: .
J: TRBJ2-7
DNA: TGTGCCGTCAAACAGGGTCCCCACGAGCAGTACTTC
CDR3: CAVKQGPHEQYF

D: TRBD2
V: TRBV24-1
size: .
J: TRBJ2-1
DNA: TGTGCCACCTGCCCGGGGGGCAATGAGCAGTTCTTC
CDR3: CATCPGGNEQFF

D: TRBD2
V: TRBV5-1
size: .
J: TRBJ2-3
DNA: TGCGCCCGCAGCTTTGGGCGGGGGGGTAGCACAGATACGCAGTATTTT
CDR3: CARSFGRGGSTDTQYF

D: TRBD1
V: TRBV5-1
size: .
J: TRBJ2-2
DNA: TGCGCCAGCAGCCCCACAGGGGAAAGATCCGGGGAGCTGTTTTTT
CDR3: CASSPTGERSGELFF

D: TRBD2
V: TRBV3-1/TRBV3-2
size: .
J: TRBJ2-1
DNA: TGTGCCAGCAGCCCGGGACTAGCGGGAACTGAGCAGTTCTTC
CDR3: CASSPGLAGTEQFF

D: .
V: TRBV7-2
size: .
J: TRBJ2-3
DNA: TGTGCCAGCACCCAGTATTGGGGGGGCTCAGATACGCAGTATTTT
CDR3: CASTQYWGGSDTQYF

D: .
V: TRBV27
size: .
J: TRBJ2-1
DNA: TGTGCCAGCAGTCTTACGAGCAATGAGCAGTTCTTC
CDR3: CASSLTSNEQFF

D: .
V: TRBV29-1
size: .
J: TRBJ2-3
DNA: TGCAGCGCTGACAGCGATACAGATACGCAGTATTTT
CDR3: CSADSDTDTQYF

D: .
V: TRBV9
size: .
J: TRBJ1-3
DNA: TGTGCCAGCAGCGCTTCTGGAAACACCATATATTTT
CDR3: CASSASGNTIYF

D: .
V: TRBV7-7
size: .
J: TRBJ1-1
DNA: TGTGCTAGCAGCTTCCTCCAGGGCACTGAAGCTTTCTTT
CDR3: CASSFLQGTEAFF

D: TRBD1
V: TRBV7-8
size: .
J: TRBJ1-5
DNA: TGTGCCAGCAGCTTAGCGCTCGGGGACAGGGTAAAACAGCCCCAGCATTTT
CDR3: CASSLALGDRVKQPQHF

D: .
V: TRBV25-1
size: .
J: TRBJ1-4
DNA: TGTGCCAGCAGTGAGTGGGGGGGAACTAATGAAAAACTGTTTTTT
CDR3: CASSEWGGTNEKLFF

D: TRBD1
V: TRBV6-2/TRBV6-3
size: .
J: TRBJ1-1
DNA: TGTGCCAGCAGTTACACACCCGGGACAGGGGCCTGGAACACTGAAGCTTTCTTT
CDR3: CASSYTPGTGAWNTEAFF

D: .
V: TRBV7-2
size: .
J: TRBJ2-3
DNA: TGTGCCAGCAGCTTATGGCCGCCGGGACAAATGCCCACAGATACGCAGTATTTT
CDR3: CASSLWPPGQMPTDTQYF

D: TRBD2
V: TRBV19
size: .
J: TRBJ2-1
DNA: TGTGCCAGTAGGGGTTTAAGGACTAGCGACTACAATGAGCAGTTCTTC
CDR3: CASRGLRTSDYNEQFF

D: .
V: TRBV18
size: .
J: TRBJ2-5
DNA: TGTGCCAGCTCACCACCCGGACAGCAAGAGACCCAGTACTTC
CDR3: CASSPPGQQETQYF

D: .
V: TRBV6-2/TRBV6-3
size: .
J: TRBJ2-7
DNA: TGTGCCAGCAGTTACATCCAGGCCCCTTCCTACGAGCAGTACTTC
CDR3: CASSYIQAPSYEQYF

D: .
V: TRBV5-4
size: .
J: TRBJ1-2
DNA: TGTGCCAGCAGCTTATTGGGCAGGGTCAACTATGGCTACACCTTC
CDR3: CASSLLGRVNYGYTF

D: .
V: TRBV10-3
size: .
J: TRBJ1-2
DNA: TGTGCCATCAGTGAGTCCAACAGGGCTAACTATGGCTACACCTTC
CDR3: CAISESNRANYGYTF

D: .
V: TRBV4-1
size: .
J: TRBJ1-3
DNA: TGCGCCAGCAGCCACGAGGGCATTCATTTCTCTGGAAACACCATATATTTT
CDR3: CASSHEGIHFSGNTIYF

D: TRBD1
V: TRBV6-6
size: .
J: TRBJ1-2
DNA: TGTGCCAGCAGAACAGGGGGCTATGGCTACACCTTC
CDR3: CASRTGGYGYTF

D: .
V: TRBV19
size: .
J: TRBJ1-5
DNA: TGTGCCAGTAGTCTTCGACAGGAGAATAGCAATCAGCCCCAGCATTTT
CDR3: CASSLRQENSNQPQHF

D: .
V: TRBV7-2
size: .
J: TRBJ2-6
DNA: TGTGCCAGCAGCTTAGTCGTCCCTGGGGCCAACGTCCTGACTTTC
CDR3: CASSLVVPGANVLTF

D: TRBD1
V: TRBV4-3
size: .
J: TRBJ1-2
DNA: TGCGCCAGCAGCCCAACCCGACAGGGAGGCTATGGCTACACCTTC
CDR3: CASSPTRQGGYGYTF

D: TRBD2
V: TRBV11-2
size: .
J: TRBJ2-1
DNA: TGTGCCAGCAGCTTAGTGACGCGGGAGGGCCATGAGCAGTTCTTC
CDR3: CASSLVTREGHEQFF

D: .
V: TRBV7-8
size: once
J: TRBJ2-7
DNA: TGTGCCAGCAGCTTACCAGGGACCTACGAGCAGTACTTC
CDR3: CASSLPGTYEQYF

D: .
V: TRBV9
size: .
J: TRBJ1-1
DNA: TGTGCCAGCAGCGTAGGCAGGAACACTGAAGCTTTCTTT
CDR3: CASSVGRNTEAFF

D: .
V: TRBV14
size: .
J: TRBJ1-5
DNA: TGTGCCAGCAGCCAAGACCCGGGGTGGAATCAGCCCCAGCATTTT
CDR3: CASSQDPGWNQPQHF

D: TRBD1
V: TRBV9
size: once
J: TRBJ1-4
DNA: TGTGCCAGCAGCGTAGGAGGTACAGGGGTTGAAAAACTGTTTTTT
CDR3: CASSVGGTGVEKLFF

D: TRBD1
V: TRBV13
size: .
J: TRBJ2-5
DNA: TGTGCCAGCAGCTGGGGGACAGGGGTTTCTAAGACCCAGTACTTC
CDR3: CASSWGTGVSKTQYF

D: TRBD1
V: TRBV5-1
size: .
J: TRBJ1-3
DNA: TGCGCCAGCAGCGGAGGACAGGGGGCCGTTGGAAACACCATATATTTT
CDR3: CASSGGQGAVGNTIYF

D: .
V: TRBV2
size: .
J: TRBJ2-3
DNA: TGTGCCAGCAGGCTAGCGTATAGCACAGATACGCAGTATTTT
CDR3: CASRLAYSTDTQYF

D: .
V: TRBV18
size: .
J: TRBJ2-5
DNA: TGTGCCAGCTCACCCCTAGAGGCCCTTGCCCCCCAAGAGACCCAGTACTTC
CDR3: CASSPLEALAPQETQYF

D: .
V: TRBV19
size: .
J: TRBJ2-7
DNA: TGTGCCAGTAGTATCGGCGGGACGTTTAGCTCCTACGAGCAGTACTTC
CDR3: CASSIGGTFSSYEQYF

D: .
V: TRBV4-1
size: .
J: TRBJ2-7
DNA: TGCGCCAGCAGCCAAGGGACGGCGGGCTCCTACGAGCAGTACTTC
CDR3: CASSQGTAGSYEQYF

D: TRBD1
V: TRBV6-5
size: once
J: TRBJ1-2
DNA: TGTGCCAGCAGCAGCGGACAGGGCTATGGCTACACCTTC
CDR3: CASSSGQGYGYTF

D: .
V: TRBV9
size: once
J: TRBJ2-3
DNA: TGTGCCAGCAGCCCGCGACAGGGACTTGGCACAGATACGCAGTATTTT
CDR3: CASSPRQGLGTDTQYF

D: TRBD1
V: TRBV6-5
size: .
J: TRBJ1-5
DNA: TGTGCCAGCAGTCGGGACAGTTACAATCAGCCCCAGCATTTT
CDR3: CASSRDSYNQPQHF

D: .
V: TRBV4-3
size: once
J: TRBJ2-3
DNA: TGCGCCAGCAGCCAAGTGCAGGGGTTCGCAGATACGCAGTATTTT
CDR3: CASSQVQGFADTQYF

D: .
V: TRBV29-1
size: .
J: TRBJ1-1
DNA: TGCAGCGTTCTACAGGGTAGCGCTGAAGCTTTCTTT
CDR3: CSVLQGSAEAFF

D: .
V: TRBV19
size: once
J: TRBJ1-1
DNA: TGTGCCAGTAGTATAGATGTAGGGGAAGTGAACACTGAAGCTTTCTTT
CDR3: CASSIDVGEVNTEAFF